This TCR beta chain stems from a study of cytomegalovirus exposure and HLA in healthy donors. General study results and limits: Researchers counted 150 to 200 TCR beta chains as cytomegalovirus-associated.

With respect to this clone: The target antigen is unknown.

CDR1 and CDR2 from the germline V gene are GTSNPN and SVGIG (reference sequence). The CDR3 has 19 residues. V lost 1 base, J lost 9 bases, and 22 bases stayed unmatched. Researchers ran the PCR with 60 Vbeta and 13 Jbeta primers. Assay used: immunoSEQ multiplex PCR; TCRdb lists only in-frame clones, some missing. This sample's table has 87,000 or so clones. Sequences were obtained from PBMCs. This chain links TRBV30 with TRBJ2-1, with TRBD2 matching over 9 bases. This TCR came from a man in his fifties in good health and CMV-seropositive. The CDR3 spells CAWSGAFRGRADRDSEQFF. The CDR3 coding sequence is TGTGCCTGGAGTGGGGCCTTTCGCGGGAGGGCCGATAGGGACAGTGAGCAGTTCTTC.